These 28 T cell receptor beta chains were sequenced from one sample in a study of shared clonotypes between healthy human individuals. Terminally differentiated effector memory CD45RA+ cells were excluded from the naive CD8 cells, which were CD45RO-negative and positively selected for CCR7. The assay was immunoSEQ multiplex PCR, and TCRdb's table has in-frame clones only and misses some. The sample has about 1,900,000 clones; over 85% are singletons. Sequenced sample: naive CD8+ T cells sorted from blood. These receptors originate from a man between 18 and 29 years old in good health.

This chain connects TRBV27 to TRBJ1-1; D remains unclear. V gave up 0 bases and J gave up 1 base, with 18 bases separating them. Germline V lookup: CDR1 MNHEY, CDR2 SMNVEV (reference sequence). The CDR3 is made up of 18 amino acids. CDR3 protein: CASSLSIVLLRQNTEAFF. The CDR3 DNA reads as TGTGCCAGCAGTTTATCGATTGTTTTGCTACGGCAGAACACTGAAGCTTTCTTT.

A word on this clone: In the same sample, other DNA sequences code for this CDR3. The chain carries TRBV19 and TRBJ1-1; D gene ambiguous. The CDR3 extends over 13 amino acids. V lost 7 bases, J lost 1 base, and 10 bases lay in between. Germline V gives CDR1 LNHDA, CDR2 SQIVND (reference sequence). The chain's CDR3 is CASTLTGNTEAFF. CDR3 sequence (DNA): TGTGCCAGTACCCTGACGGGGAACACTGAAGCTTTCTTT.

This chain connects TRBV6-1 to TRBJ1-1, with 7 nucleotides matching TRBD1. Germline values: CDR1 MNHNS, CDR2 SASEGT. The CDR3 has 15 amino acids. The ends lost 6 bases at V and 4 bases at J; junction bases unmatched: 11. In nucleotides, the CDR3 is TGTGCCAGCAGGTATAGAACAGGGGACAGCACTGAAGCTTTCTTT. Translating gives CASRYRTGDSTEAFF.

V gene TRBV30 combines with J gene TRBJ2-1; D is perhaps TRBD2 (6 bases). The ends were cut back, 4 bases at V and 8 bases at J, with 12 bases in the middle. The CDR3 is made up of 12 amino acids. Germline assignment: CDR1 GTSNPN and CDR2 SVGIG (reference sequence). For the CDR3, the DNA is TGTGCCTGGAAGTGGGGAGGCTATGAGCAGTTCTTC. It encodes CAWKWGGYEQFF.

CDR3 in DNA: TGTGCCAGCAGCTTAGCGCCCCAGAACCCTAGCACAGATACGCAGTATTTT. Its translation is CASSLAPQNPSTDTQYF. This chain connects TRBV7-9 to TRBJ2-3; no clear D. In germline, CDR1 is SEHNR, CDR2 FQNEAQ (reference sequence). The CDR3 runs 17 residues. With 0 bases removed from V and 0 bases from J, the gap between germline ends came to 13 bases.

The chain combines TRBV6-5 with TRBJ1-4; D might be TRBD1 (5 bases). CDR1 MNHEY and CDR2 SVGAGI come from the germline V gene. Trimming removed 1 base at V and 2 bases at J, with 8 bases between. The CDR3 has 15 residues. The DNA of the CDR3 is TGTGCCAGCAGTTACTGGGGGAAGACTAATGAAAAACTGTTTTTT. It translates to CASSYWGKTNEKLFF.

This clone appeared a single time. Other DNA sequences from this sample encode an identical CDR3 as well. This chain links TRBV9 with TRBJ2-5, with no clear D. The CDR3 spans 14 residues. The V gene lost 0 bases and the J gene lost 2 bases, with 8 bases spanning the gap. Germline V gene data show CDR1 as SGDLS and CDR2 as YYNGEE. CDR3 sequence (DNA): TGTGCCAGCAGCGTAGATGGCGGTCAAGAGACCCAGTACTTC. This codes for CASSVDGGQETQYF.

The chain links TRBV10-3 to TRBJ2-7, with D possibly TRBD1 on 6 matching bases. Per the germline V gene, CDR1 is ENHRY and CDR2 is SYGVKD. V was cut by 10 bases and J by 1 base, with 20 bases left in between. There are 15 residues in the CDR3. The CDR3 protein is CATGDNEGTSYEQYF. CDR3 in DNA: TGTGCCACAGGTGATAATGAGGGGACATCCTACGAGCAGTACTTC.

This clone has a handful of counts. The rearrangement uses TRBV11-2 and TRBJ1-4; no clear D gene. The CDR3 length is 13 residues. The V end lost 4 bases, the J end lost 7 bases, and 10 bases lay between the germline ends. In germline, CDR1 is SGHAT, CDR2 FQNNGV. The CDR3 loop reads CASSSLDGEKLFF. The CDR3 DNA reads as TGTGCCAGCAGCTCCCTGGACGGTGAAAAACTGTTTTTT.

The V gene is TRBV7-9, the J gene TRBJ1-1; maybe TRBD1 (6 bases). The V gene's germline CDR1 is SEHNR and CDR2 FQNEAQ (reference sequence). The CDR3 has 15 residues. Trimming took 5 bases from V and 4 from J, leaving 17 bases between them. For the CDR3, the DNA is TGTGCCAGCAGCACTACAGGGTCTTGGGGCACTGAAGCTTTCTTT. Translation gives CASSTTGSWGTEAFF.

The chain combines TRBV5-8 with TRBJ1-5; 7 nucleotides line up with TRBD1. V was pared by 2 bases and J by 2 bases, with 7 bases of the junction left unmatched. This CDR3 region has 16 residues. The germline V gene has CDR1 SGHTS and CDR2 YDEGEE. The CDR3 DNA sequence: TGTGCCAGCAGCTTACAGGGGAGTATCGGCAATCAGCCCCAGCATTTT. Translating it yields CASSLQGSIGNQPQHF.

The chain carries TRBV7-2 and TRBJ1-2, with D unresolved. V lost 3 bases and J 0 bases, leaving 14 bases between the germline ends. Germline CDR1 is SGHTA and CDR2 is FQGNSA. CDR3 size: 16 residues. CDR3 coding DNA: TGTGCCAGCAGCTTGATAGTTGCCGCCTCTAACTATGGCTACACCTTC. Translating it yields CASSLIVAASNYGYTF.

For this clone: The sample carries other DNA sequences with the same CDR3. The chain carries TRBV9 and TRBJ1-2; D is undetermined. V lost 4 bases to trimming and J lost 5 bases, with 15 bases between them. Per the germline V gene, CDR1 is SGDLS and CDR2 is YYNGEE. The CDR3 runs to 14 residues. In nucleotides, the CDR3 is TGTGCCAGCAGCTCCCCCGGGTCGGGGTATGGCTACACCTTC. This encodes CASSSPGSGYGYTF.

This clone was seen a single time. This sample includes further DNA sequences coding for the same CDR3. The CDR3 bases are TGTGCCAGCAGCCTAGCAGATACGCAGTATTTT. It yields the protein CASSLADTQYF. The rearrangement joins TRBV5-6 to TRBJ2-3; no clear D. Trimming took 4 bases from V and 4 from J, leaving 4 bases between them. The CDR3 totals 11 residues. Germline assignment: CDR1 SGHDT and CDR2 YYEEEE.

The chain recombines TRBV7-3 with TRBJ2-3; TRBD2 agrees at 13 bases. The length of the CDR3 is 16 residues. V was clipped by 5 bases and J by 3 bases; unmatched bases: 5. Germline CDR1 reads SGHTA; CDR2 reads FQGTGA. CDR3 nucleotides: TGTGCCAGCAGCCTCCCGGGACTAGCGGGGACAGATACGCAGTATTTT. Translation: CASSLPGLAGTDTQYF.

This sequence joins TRBV27 and TRBJ1-2, with a weak D call TRBD1 (5 bases). Germline CDR1 is MNHEY and CDR2 is SMNVEV (reference sequence). Trimming left V 5 bases short and J 2 bases short, with 9 bases between. The CDR3 loop spans 13 amino acids. The CDR3 loop reads CASSITGNYGYTF. The CDR3 DNA reads as TGTGCCAGCAGTATTACAGGAAACTATGGCTACACCTTC.

J is TRBJ2-3 and V is TRBV7-9; D gene uncertain. The V end was cut by 3 bases, the J end by 0 bases, with 7 bases between. The CDR3 consists of 14 residues. The V gene's germline CDR1 is SEHNR and CDR2 FQNEAQ (reference sequence). CDR3 amino acids: CASSFPTSTDTQYF. CDR3 bases: TGTGCCAGCAGCTTCCCTACTAGCACAGATACGCAGTATTTT. The full variable domain, with the rest looked up from reference TRBV7-9 and TRBJ2-3, is DTGVSQNPRHKITKRGQNVTFRCDPISEHNRLYWYRQTLGQGPEFLTYFQNEAQLEKSRLLSDRFSAERPKGSFSTLEIQRTEQGDSAMYLCASSFPTSTDTQYFGPGTRLTVL.

This sequence joins TRBV7-9 and TRBJ1-2; possibly TRBD1 for D (6 bases). CDR3 length: 14 residues. V gave up 7 bases and J gave up 4 bases, with 16 bases separating them. Germline CDR1 and CDR2: SEHNR and FQNEAQ (reference sequence). CDR3 region: CASTKTGDIYGYTF. The CDR3 nucleotides read TGTGCCAGCACGAAAACGGGGGACATCTATGGCTACACCTTC. The full variable domain, with the rest looked up from reference TRBV7-9 and TRBJ1-2, is DTGVSQNPRHKITKRGQNVTFRCDPISEHNRLYWYRQTLGQGPEFLTYFQNEAQLEKSRLLSDRFSAERPKGSFSTLEIQRTEQGDSAMYLCASTKTGDIYGYTFGSGTRLTVV.

The chain is built from TRBV5-4 and TRBJ2-7, with D possibly called TRBD1 or TRBD2 (5 bases each). V lost 2 bases, J lost 1 base, and 10 bases lay in between. The CDR3 is 14 residues long. The germline V gene has CDR1 SGHNT and CDR2 YYREEE (reference sequence). The DNA for the CDR3 is TGTGCCAGCAGCTTATCAGGGACGTCCTACGAGCAGTACTTC. It is translated as CASSLSGTSYEQYF.

The genes are TRBV30 and TRBJ1-6, with D possibly being TRBD1 (5 bases). Germline V lookup: CDR1 GTSNPN, CDR2 SVGIG (reference sequence). CDR3 length: 15 residues. V lost 0 bases and J 6 bases, leaving 12 bases between the germline ends. CDR3 residues: CAWSVLGGGNSPLHF. The CDR3 DNA reads TGTGCCTGGAGTGTACTGGGGGGAGGTAATTCACCCCTCCACTTT.

The CDR3 region has the DNA TGTGCCATCAGTGAGGGGGCGGACTATAATTCACCCCTCCACTTT. It encodes CAISEGADYNSPLHF. The chain has TRBV10-3 and TRBJ1-6; D might be TRBD1 (5 bases). Trimming took off 2 bases at V and 3 bases at J, with 8 bases between the two ends. The CDR3 length is 15 residues. Germline V gene lookup returns CDR1 ENHRY and CDR2 SYGVKD.

The chain carries TRBV2 and TRBJ2-5; 10 nucleotides match TRBD2. CDR1 is SNHLY, CDR2 FYNNEI, per germline. The CDR3 spans 15 residues. V dropped 3 bases and J dropped 4; count of bases not matched to a gene: 5. The CDR3 region has the DNA TGTGCCAGCAGTGAGTGGTCTAGCGGGGGAGAGACCCAGTACTTC. This sequence encodes CASSEWSSGGETQYF.

This chain links TRBV7-2 with TRBJ1-1, with no clear D. V lost 0 bases and J 7 bases, leaving 6 bases between the germline ends. This CDR3 spans 12 amino acids. Germline CDR1 SGHTA, CDR2 FQGNSA. Here the CDR3 reads CASSLAVDEAFF. CDR3 DNA sequence: TGTGCCAGCAGCTTAGCGGTGGATGAAGCTTTCTTT.

As to this clone: This sample includes further DNA sequences coding for the same CDR3. This chain connects TRBV7-9 to TRBJ2-1; maybe TRBD2 (5 bases). The V end lost 8 bases, the J end lost 0 bases, and 11 bases lay between the germline ends. From germline, CDR1 is SEHNR and CDR2 FQNEAQ (reference sequence). The CDR3 loop spans 14 amino acids. CDR3 sequence (DNA): TGTGCCAGCTCCAGCGGAGCCTCCTACAATGAGCAGTTCTTC. Amino acid sequence: CASSSGASYNEQFF.

J is TRBJ2-7 and V is TRBV28, with D tentatively TRBD1 (5 bases). Trimming left V 6 bases short and J 2 bases short, with 14 bases between. This CDR3 comprises 14 residues. Germline V gene sequence: CDR1 MDHEN, CDR2 SYDVKM. Here the CDR3 DNA reads TGTGCCAGCAGGGAGCCGACAGATCCCTACGAGCAGTACTTC. Translating gives CASREPTDPYEQYF.

This chain connects TRBV13 to TRBJ2-1; 7 bases are shared with TRBD1. The CDR3 runs 14 residues. Germline loops: CDR1 PRHDT, CDR2 FYEKMQ (reference sequence). The junction had 9 bases not matched to a gene; V was cut back by 4 bases and J by 9 bases. The CDR3 DNA reads TGTGCCAGCAGCTCGTCGACAGGGAAGCGTGAGCAGTTCTTC. Its protein product is CASSSSTGKREQFF.

V gene TRBV9 combines with J gene TRBJ2-5; 7 bases line up with TRBD2. Germline trimming cut 3 bases from V and 4 bases from J; bases unmatched to any gene: 6. The CDR3 consists of 14 residues. Looked up from germline, CDR1 is SGDLS and CDR2 is YYNGEE. CDR3 loop: CASSEWGGPETQYF. The CDR3 coding sequence is TGTGCCAGCAGCGAGTGGGGGGGTCCAGAGACCCAGTACTTC.

With respect to this clone: This sample also contains other DNA sequences that code for the same CDR3. This chain connects TRBV4-3 to TRBJ2-7; maybe TRBD2 (6 bases). This CDR3 is 14 amino acids long. Trimming took 1 base from V and 3 from J, leaving 10 bases between them. Germline V CDR1 and CDR2: LGHNA, YSLEER. CDR3 sequence: CASSQVAGSYEQYF. The CDR3 DNA reads as TGCGCCAGCAGCCAAGTTGCCGGGAGCTACGAGCAGTACTTC.